The rows below give T cell receptor beta chains drawn from one sample of a study of patients and donors after allogeneic stem cell transplantation. Each CDR3 protein gets one entry after TCRdb re-called the RT-PCR reads with MiXCR. The data contain 50,000 to 60,000 distinct CDR3 sequences, about an eighth of them singletons. Sequencing input: blood, either unsorted or a sorted T cell fraction (not recorded which). The receptors derive from a human donor who was either an allogeneic HSCT recipient or a stem cell or donor lymphocyte infusion donor (not recorded which). It is not recorded whose cells these are; they may come from a transplant donor. CDR3s include the opening cysteine and the closing phenylalanine or tryptophan. Fields, in order: V gene, D gene, J gene, clone size, CDR3 DNA, CDR3 protein. The D gene is left open where the match is weak. Size is stated for part of the rows, as once, few or many counts, or as a class when the clone is expanded.

TRBV7-8	.	TRBJ1-5	many	TGTGCCAGTGATCGGAGCAATCAGCCCCAGCATTTT	CASDRSNQPQHF
TRBV12-3/TRBV12-4	TRBD1	TRBJ2-2	many	TGTGCCAGCAGTCCAAGGGGACAGGGGGCCGGGGAGCTGTTTTTT	CASSPRGQGAGELFF
TRBV20-1	TRBD1	TRBJ2-1	few	TGCAGTGCTCAAAACAGGGGGCGAGGATTAGATGAGCAGTTCTTC	CSAQNRGRGLDEQFF
TRBV9	.	TRBJ2-1	few	TGTGCCAGCAGCGTATTAGAGGTGCCATCGGACAATGAGCAGTTCTTC	CASSVLEVPSDNEQFF
TRBV6-6	TRBD1	TRBJ1-1	many	TGTGCCAGCAGACCCACCGGGGACAGGGGGCTTGAAGCTTTCTTT	CASRPTGDRGLEAFF
TRBV29-1	.	TRBJ1-2	many	TGCAGCGTTGAAGATCCACTAGCTAACTATGGCTACACCTTC	CSVEDPLANYGYTF
TRBV20-1	TRBD2	TRBJ2-1	few	TGCAGTGCCACCGGACTAGCGGGGTATGAGCAGTTCTTC	CSATGLAGYEQFF
TRBV12-3/TRBV12-4	.	TRBJ2-7	.	TGTGCCAGCAGTCTCGACCCCCCCCCGTCCGACGAGCAGTACTTC	CASSLDPPPSDEQYF
TRBV29-1	TRBD2	TRBJ2-5	.	TGCAGCGTTGAAGATCAGCTGCGGGAGGGCCTGGAGACCCAGTACTTC	CSVEDQLREGLETQYF
TRBV5-1	TRBD1	TRBJ1-2	many	TGCGCCAGCAGCTTGGGCCAGGGGGATGGCTACACCTTC	CASSLGQGDGYTF
TRBV7-9	.	TRBJ2-4	once	TGTGCCAGCAGCTTAGAAGGGCAGGGAAGAAACATTCAGTACTTC	CASSLEGQGRNIQYF
TRBV29-1	.	TRBJ1-2	many	TGCAGCGTTCTAGACAGGAGCTATGGCTACACCTTC	CSVLDRSYGYTF
TRBV7-9	TRBD1	TRBJ1-2	few	TGTGCCAGCAGCACCACAAGATGGGACAGGGAAAACTATGGCTACACCTTC	CASSTTRWDRENYGYTF
TRBV5-4	.	TRBJ1-4	.	TGTGCCAGCAGCTTGGGGGGGGACATCGGTGGAAAACTGTTTTTT	CASSLGGDIGGKLFF
TRBV11-2	.	TRBJ1-6	.	TGTGCCAGCTGCACTGACAGGTTCGAACCCCTCCACTTT	CASCTDRFEPLHF
TRBV9	.	TRBJ2-3	few	TGTGCCAGCAGCGTGTTGCGGGGTTTCACAGATACGCAGTATTTT	CASSVLRGFTDTQYF
TRBV12-3/TRBV12-4	.	TRBJ1-5	many	TGTGCCAGCAGCCGGATCTCAGGAGTCAATCAGCCCCAGCATTTT	CASSRISGVNQPQHF
TRBV2	.	TRBJ1-2	many	TGTGCCAGCAGTGATCTCTTTGCGGTGTTAAAAGATGGCTACACCTTC	CASSDLFAVLKDGYTF
TRBV29-1	TRBD2	TRBJ2-1	few	TGCAGCGTTGAGTGGGGGGGTGATGGGAATGAGCAGTTCTTC	CSVEWGGDGNEQFF
TRBV12-3/TRBV12-4	TRBD1	TRBJ1-5	many	TGTGCCAGCAGTTCAGGGGGAAGCAATCAGCCCCAGCATTTT	CASSSGGSNQPQHF
TRBV27	TRBD2	TRBJ2-7	many	TGTGCCAGCAGTGGGACTAGCGGGCGCGAGCAGTACTTC	CASSGTSGREQYF
TRBV5-1	.	TRBJ2-5	.	TGCGCCAGCAATAACCCTCTGGAACTACACGAGGGCCGCCAAGAGACCCAGTACTTC	CASNNPLELHEGRQETQYF
TRBV5-1	TRBD1	TRBJ2-7	many	TGCGCCAGCAGCCAGGACAGGGTCTACGAGCAGTACTTC	CASSQDRVYEQYF
TRBV5-5	.	TRBJ2-1	few	TGTGCCAGCAGCTATACCGACAGATACAATGAGCAGTTCTTC	CASSYTDRYNEQFF
TRBV12-3/TRBV12-4	TRBD2	TRBJ2-7	few	TGTGCCAGCAGTTCTCTAGCGGGAGTACCCGAGCAGTACTTC	CASSSLAGVPEQYF
TRBV3-1	TRBD2	TRBJ2-2	few	TGTGCCAGCAGCCAAGTTAGCGGGTCCGGGGAGCTGTTTTTT	CASSQVSGSGELFF
TRBV7-9	TRBD2	TRBJ2-2	.	TGTGCCAGCAGCTTAGCGCGCGGGCGGACTAGCGGGATTGACGGGGAGCTGTTTTTT	CASSLARGRTSGIDGELFF
TRBV29-1	TRBD2	TRBJ2-1	.	TGCAGCGTCGGCGGGACTAGCGGTGCCTACAATGAGCAGTTCTTC	CSVGGTSGAYNEQFF
TRBV12-3/TRBV12-4	.	TRBJ2-7	.	TGTGCCAGCAGTTTATCACAGGAGAGGTACGAGCAGTACTTC	CASSLSQERYEQYF
TRBV12-3/TRBV12-4	TRBD1	TRBJ2-7	.	TGTGCCAGCAGTTTAGCGGGACAGGGATTCTACGAGCAGTACTTC	CASSLAGQGFYEQYF
TRBV12-3/TRBV12-4	.	TRBJ2-7	.	TGTGCCAGCAGCCCCGGCAGAAACTACGAGCAGTACTTC	CASSPGRNYEQYF
TRBV7-9	.	TRBJ2-5	few	TGTGCCAGCAGCTTAATAGGGCCACGTCAAGAGACCCAGTACTTC	CASSLIGPRQETQYF